Described below is a single T cell receptor beta chain sequence and its context. Per germline, CDR1 SGHDT and CDR2 YYEEEE. The CDR3 totals 16 residues. V was clipped by 4 bases and J by 1 base; unmatched bases: 10. This entry is derived from a study of blood T cell repertoires in COVID-19. The wider study: Some COVID-19 samples were acute and others convalescent; all came from the United States, Italy and Spain.

Produced via immunoSEQ multiplex PCR; TCRdb's table is partial and in-frame only. This table holds about 64,000 clones, around 76% found once. Sequencing was carried out using peripheral blood. V is TRBV5-6 and J is TRBJ2-5; 7 bases fit TRBD2. This clonotype was sampled from a human donor in a cohort sampled during active COVID-19. In nucleotides, the CDR3 is TGTGCCAGCAGCCCCCGCCGGAGCGGGGCCCAAGAGACCCAGTACTTC. Its protein product is CASSPRRSGAQETQYF.